This TCR beta chain originates from a study of OX40 agonist ivuxolimab in advanced cancers. Background on the study: Patients were approximately 80% male with ages about 23 to 79, mean approximately 55.

Germline V gene sequence: CDR1 SQVTM, CDR2 ANQGSEA. This CDR3 comprises 14 residues. The V end was cut by 4 bases, the J end by 3 bases, with 15 bases between. Sequencing used immunoSEQ multiplex PCR; TCRdb keeps in-frame clones, though not all of them. The data contain more than 45,000 clones, approximately 78% of them singletons. Blood specimens came from baseline, cycle 4 day 1, and cycle 7 day 1. The J gene is TRBJ1-2, the V gene TRBV29-1; TRBD1 is a possible D gene (6 bases). Source: CD4+ or CD8+ T cells sorted from blood, taken in a trial of the OX40 agonist ivuxolimab. The clonotype originates from an adult with an advanced solid tumor such as melanoma, head and neck, liver or kidney cancer. The CDR3 here is CSVGGAGPDYGYTF. The CDR3 nucleotides are TGCAGCGTTGGGGGGGCAGGGCCGGACTATGGCTACACCTTC.